The 6 T cell receptor beta chains reported below all come from one sample, sequenced in a study of T cell responses to AZD1222 COVID-19 vaccine. Sequencing used immunoSEQ multiplex PCR; TCRdb keeps in-frame clones, though not all of them. This table holds over 130,000 clones, under 95% found once. The sequencing used peripheral blood, collected 28 days after the second dose of the MenACWY control vaccine. All receptors derive from an adult who received the MenACWY meningococcal vaccine as a control.

A few counts support this clone. This sequence joins TRBV6-2 or TRBV6-3 and TRBJ2-1, with D uncertain. CDR3 length: 15 amino acids. Per germline, CDR1 MNHEY and CDR2 SVGEGT. The V end was cut by 4 bases, the J end by 6 bases, with 16 bases between. CDR3 sequence reads: CASSLVGKTANEQFF. For the CDR3, the DNA is TGTGCCAGCAGTTTAGTGGGGAAAACCGCCAATGAGCAGTTCTTC.

The chain employs TRBV11-2 and TRBJ2-7; TRBD1 aligns across 7 bases. This CDR3 contains 16 residues. Germline assignment: CDR1 SGHAT and CDR2 FQNNGV. Trimming took 2 bases from V and 5 from J; bases not matched to a gene: 12. The CDR3 DNA reads TGTGCCAGCAGCTTATCGCACAGGGGCGCGAACGACGAGCAGTACTTC. This translates into CASSLSHRGANDEQYF.

Here the CDR3 DNA reads TGTGCCAGTAGTCCCCGGGACAGGAGCTCCTACGAGCAGTACTTC. This gives the protein CASSPRDRSSYEQYF. V and J are TRBV19 and TRBJ2-7; 8 bases line up with TRBD1. This CDR3 spans 15 amino acids. J was trimmed by 0 bases and V by 5 bases; bases with no gene match: 6. The V gene's germline CDR1 is LNHDA and CDR2 SQIVND (reference sequence). The complete variable domain, with remaining parts taken from reference TRBV19 and TRBJ2-7, reads DGGITQSPKYLFRKEGQNVTLSCEQNLNHDAMYWYRQDPGQGLRLIYYSQIVNDFQKGDIAEGYSVSREKKESFPLTVTSAQKNPTAFYLCASSPRDRSSYEQYFGPGTRLTVT.

This clone has more than one count but fewer than ten. This chain joins TRBV25-1 and TRBJ2-5; TRBD1 is a possible D gene (5 bases). The germline V and J ends were trimmed by 5 bases and 5 bases, with 9 bases remaining between them. Germline values: CDR1 MGHDK, CDR2 SYGVNS. This CDR3 contains 12 residues. CDR3 coding DNA: TGTGCCAGCAGTCCCGCAGGGGAGACCCAGTACTTC. Its protein product is CASSPAGETQYF.

The chain couples TRBV7-9 to TRBJ2-1, with D tentatively TRBD1 (6 bases). V was shortened by 1 base and J by 7 bases, with 14 bases between the two germline ends. Germline loops: CDR1 SEHNR, CDR2 FQNEAQ (reference sequence). The CDR3 sequence is 15 residues long. The CDR3 reads CASSLGFSGVNEQFF. CDR3 sequence (DNA): TGTGCCAGCAGCTTAGGATTTTCAGGGGTTAATGAGCAGTTCTTC.

This clone has a handful of counts. The chain joins TRBV11-3 to TRBJ2-3; TRBD1 aligns across 8 bases. With 5 bases clipped from V and 4 bases from J, the junction kept 5 bases outside the gene matches. Per the germline V gene, CDR1 is SGHNT and CDR2 is YENEEA. The CDR3 consists of 14 residues. CDR3 protein: CASSLDRGSDTQYF. The CDR3, as DNA: TGTGCCAGCAGCCTCGACAGGGGATCAGATACGCAGTATTTT. Full variable domain (missing parts from reference TRBV11-3 and TRBJ2-3): EAGVVQSPRYKIIEKKQPVAFWCNPISGHNTLYWYLQNLGQGPELLIRYENEEAVDDSQLPKDRFSAERLKGVDSTLKIQPAELGDSAVYLCASSLDRGSDTQYFGPGTRLTVL.